This TCR beta chain stems from a study of T cells in Graves' hyperthyroidism and ophthalmopathy. Broader study findings: Separation of ophthalmopathy from stable hyperthyroidism was achieved by a 13 V-J model.

Diagnosing involved the use of clinical symptoms, serum thyroxine and TRAb, thyroid ultrasound and orbital computed tomography. Trimming removed 6 bases from V and 3 bases from J; junction bases left unmatched: 14. CDR1 is MNHNS, CDR2 SASEGT, per germline. The CDR3 runs 16 residues. Amplified TCR beta CDR3 regions derived from RNA transcripts. A set of HTBI primers served as the primers for a first-round RT-PCR of the TCR CDR3. TCRdb re-analysed the multiplex PCR reads in MiXCR, keeping a single row per CDR3 protein. The sample gives hundreds of thousands of distinct CDR3 sequences, under 15% of which show up once; over 3.5% is in the top ten. Worth noting for this clonotype: The antigen remains unidentified.

This clonotype was obtained from a woman between 40 and 55 years old with Graves' ophthalmopathy. Material: blood. This rearrangement joins TRBV6-1 to TRBJ2-7; TRBD2 aligns across 7 bases. Here the CDR3 reads CASSKTPGLGGYEQYF. The CDR3 region has the DNA TGTGCCAGCAGCAAAACGCCCGGACTAGGAGGCTACGAGCAGTACTTC.